Each of the 23 T cell receptor beta chains below was sequenced from the same sample in a study of T cell responses to AZD1222 COVID-19 vaccine. The protocol was immunoSEQ multiplex PCR, while the TCRdb copy is restricted to in-frame clones and leaves out a portion. Of fewer than 130,000 clones in the sample, roughly 87% were seen once. Material: peripheral blood, obtained on day 0 of AZD1222 vaccination. The receptors were sampled from an adult in good health.

The chain uses TRBV6-6 and TRBJ1-5; tentatively, D is TRBD1 (5 bases). V was shortened by 2 bases and J by 4 bases, with 9 bases between the two germline ends. Germline V gives CDR1 MNHNY, CDR2 SVGAGI (reference sequence). There are 14 residues in the CDR3. As DNA, the CDR3 is TGTGCCAGCAGTTACGGGCCAGGGAATCAGCCCCAGCATTTT. Protein product: CASSYGPGNQPQHF.

The J gene is TRBJ2-2, the V gene TRBV4-2; D is unclear. The V gene's germline CDR1 is LGHNA and CDR2 YNFKEQ. The CDR3 has 15 amino acids. V lost 0 bases and J lost 2, with 7 bases in between. The CDR3: CASSQEGGNTGELFF. CDR3 in DNA: TGTGCCAGCAGCCAAGAGGGTGGTAACACCGGGGAGCTGTTTTTT.

The V and J genes are TRBV9 and TRBJ2-5; 9 bases are a match to TRBD1. This CDR3 is built from 17 residues. CDR1 is SGDLS and CDR2 is YYNGEE in the germline V gene. V was clipped by 2 bases and J by 8 bases; unmatched bases: 16. The CDR3 is CASSVGITGGASSTQYF. The CDR3 DNA reads TGTGCCAGCAGCGTGGGTATCACAGGGGGCGCCTCTTCTACCCAGTACTTC.

V and J are TRBV9 and TRBJ2-4; perhaps TRBD2 as D (6 bases). The CDR3 covers 15 residues. V lost 0 bases and J lost 4, with 11 bases in between. CDR1 and CDR2 from the germline V gene are SGDLS and YYNGEE. The CDR3 nucleotides are TGTGCCAGCAGCGTAGACATAGGGACTAAAAACATTCAGTACTTC. Translated: CASSVDIGTKNIQYF.

Only one count was recorded for this clone. CDR3 region: CASSFSGRAFGNYGYTF. Here the CDR3 DNA reads TGTGCCAGCAGTTTTTCGGGCAGGGCTTTTGGTAACTATGGCTACACCTTC. V and J are TRBV28 and TRBJ1-2; weak D call: TRBD1 (5 bases). CDR3 size: 17 residues. Germline-derived CDR1 and CDR2 are MDHEN and SYDVKM. Trimming took 3 bases from V and 1 from J, leaving 18 bases between them.

The chain recombines TRBV19 with TRBJ1-5, with D perhaps matching TRBD1 (6 bases). CDR1 is LNHDA and CDR2 is SQIVND in the germline V gene (reference sequence). V dropped 11 bases and J dropped 4 bases, with 18 bases sitting between them. The CDR3 runs 14 residues. CDR3 in DNA: TGTGCCGGGGGCCCCTCCGGGATTAATCAGCCCCAGCATTTT. Its translation: CAGGPSGINQPQHF.

V gene TRBV27 combines with J gene TRBJ1-1; D is unclear. Germline lookup yields CDR1 MNHEY and CDR2 SMNVEV (reference sequence). Trimming removed 0 bases from V and 5 bases from J, with 13 bases in between. The length of the CDR3 is 15 residues. CDR3 DNA sequence: TGTGCCAGCAGTTTATCGGCCTCGGGTCGGACTGAAGCTTTCTTT. This sequence encodes CASSLSASGRTEAFF.

The chain links TRBV6-6 to TRBJ2-3; TRBD2 agrees at 7 bases. Germline CDR1 MNHNY, CDR2 SVGAGI (reference sequence). The V gene end was trimmed by 2 bases and the J gene end by 0 bases; junction bases not matched to a gene: 2. CDR3 length: 15 amino acids. The CDR3 here is CASSYVGGSTDTQYF. In DNA form, the CDR3 reads TGTGCCAGCAGTTACGTGGGGGGGAGCACAGATACGCAGTATTTT.

The rearrangement uses TRBV7-2 and TRBJ1-2; 9 bases line up with TRBD1. The length of the CDR3 is 15 residues. Germline V gives CDR1 SGHTA, CDR2 FQGNSA. The junction had 11 bases not matched to a gene; V was cut back by 7 bases and J by 5 bases. The CDR3 DNA reads TGTGCCAGCACTGCCAAACTACAGGGGGCGTATGGCTACACCTTC. It is translated as CASTAKLQGAYGYTF.

This rearrangement joins TRBV2 to TRBJ1-6; D gene uncertain. Germline V gene lookup returns CDR1 SNHLY and CDR2 FYNNEI. Trimming left V 8 bases short and J 6 bases short, with 11 bases between. This CDR3 comprises 13 residues. CDR3 region: CASALNSNSPLHF. For the CDR3, the DNA is TGTGCCAGCGCCCTTAACAGTAATTCACCCCTCCACTTT. Drawing the rest from reference TRBV2 and TRBJ1-6, the complete variable domain is EPEVTQTPSHQVTQMGQEVILRCVPISNHLYFYWYRQILGQKVEFLVSFYNNEISEKSEIFDDQFSVERPDGSNFTLKIRSTKLEDSAMYFCASALNSNSPLHFGNGTRLTVT.

A single count supports this clone. This chain connects TRBV15 to TRBJ1-5; TRBD1 is a possible D gene (5 bases). The CDR3 runs 16 residues. Trimming took 5 bases from V and 3 from J, leaving 17 bases between them. Germline assignment: CDR1 LNHNV and CDR2 YYDKDF (reference sequence). The CDR3 bases are TGTGCCACCAGCGGACGACCAGGACAAGTCAATCAGCCCCAGCATTTT. Translating gives CATSGRPGQVNQPQHF.

In this sample, this clone turned up once. The CDR3 bases are TGTGCCAGCAGCGGGACTAGCGGGAGTGGCAATGAGCAGTTCTTC. Its translation: CASSGTSGSGNEQFF. V and J are TRBV7-3 and TRBJ2-1, with 14 bases identical to TRBD2. This CDR3 spans 15 amino acids. With V trimmed by 5 bases and J by 6 bases, 3 bases remained unmatched. CDR1 is SGHTA and CDR2 is FQGTGA in the germline V gene.

The chain recombines TRBV21-1 with TRBJ2-1; the listed D gene, TRBD2, was not tested against the DNA. TRBV21-1 is listed as a pseudogene. CDR3 length: 18 amino acids. The CDR3 nucleotides read TGTGCCAGCAGCGAGACTCGCGTGCGGCGTATCCGATACAATGAGCAGTTCTTC. Translation: CASSETRVRRIRYNEQFF.

The genes are TRBV28 and TRBJ1-5; D is ambiguous. Germline assignment: CDR1 MDHEN and CDR2 SYDVKM. The CDR3 spans 16 residues. Trimming took off 3 bases at V and 1 base at J, with 13 bases between the two ends. The CDR3 DNA is TGTGCCAGCAGTTTTAGGCGCAGAGAGAGCAATCAGCCCCAGCATTTT. Translating it yields CASSFRRRESNQPQHF.

J is TRBJ2-1 and V is TRBV11-2; 12 bases agree with TRBD2. CDR1 is SGHAT, CDR2 FQNNGV, per germline. CDR3 length equals 15 residues. V lost 5 bases and J lost 5; bases outside the gene matches: 4. Here the CDR3 DNA reads TGTGCCAGCAGCCCCGGACTAGCGGGGAACAATGAGCAGTTCTTC. Its translation: CASSPGLAGNNEQFF.

The chain couples TRBV21-1 to TRBJ2-3. TRBV21-1 is a known pseudogene. The CDR3 is 20 amino acids. The CDR3 protein is CASSKKDTRLPPISTDTQYF. For the CDR3, the DNA is TGTGCCAGCAGCAAAAAGGATACAAGATTACCCCCCATCAGCACAGATACGCAGTATTTT.

The CDR3 DNA reads TGTGCCAGCAGTTACGTCTCGGGTACTCAAGAGACCCAGTACTTC. It encodes CASSYVSGTQETQYF. The genes are TRBV6-6 and TRBJ2-5; D is ambiguous. This CDR3 spans 15 amino acids. With 2 bases removed from V and 2 bases from J, the gap between germline ends came to 12 bases. Per the germline V gene, CDR1 is MNHNY and CDR2 is SVGAGI (reference sequence).

CDR3 in DNA: TGTGCCAATAAAAGAGGGGATAGCGGGACGAATGAGCAGTTCTTC. Translating gives CANKRGDSGTNEQFF. V gene TRBV2 combines with J gene TRBJ2-1; 8 nucleotides align to TRBD2. Trimming removed 10 bases from V and 7 bases from J; junction bases left unmatched: 15. The CDR3 contains 15 residues. Germline loops: CDR1 SNHLY, CDR2 FYNNEI.

The V gene is TRBV5-1, the J gene TRBJ1-1; TRBD1 matches 11 bases. The V gene end was trimmed by 4 bases and the J gene end by 7 bases; junction bases not matched to a gene: 12. Germline V gene lookup returns CDR1 SGHRS and CDR2 YFSETQ. This CDR3 contains 16 residues. DNA of the CDR3: TGCGCCAGCAGCCTTGGACAGGGGGCCCTAGAAAGTGAAGCTTTCTTT. It is translated as CASSLGQGALESEAFF.

J is TRBJ1-2 and V is TRBV29-1; D unresolved. The V gene's germline CDR1 is SQVTM and CDR2 ANQGSEA. Trimming cost V 3 bases and J 8 bases, with 4 bases left between them. The CDR3 covers 9 residues. The CDR3 DNA reads as TGCAGCGTTGAGAGGGGCTACACCTTC. Its translation: CSVERGYTF.

This sequence joins TRBV7-3 and TRBJ1-1; TRBD1 aligns across 9 bases. Germline V gene data show CDR1 as SGHTA and CDR2 as FQGTGA. The J segment lost 5 bases and the V segment lost 4 bases, leaving 5 bases of the junction unmatched. The CDR3 is 14 amino acids. DNA of the CDR3: TGTGCCAGCAGCTCACAGGGGGCGGGTACTGAAGCTTTCTTT. It yields the protein CASSSQGAGTEAFF.

The J gene is TRBJ2-3, the V gene TRBV3-1 (or the pseudogene TRBV3-2), with D possibly being TRBD1 (6 bases). Per germline, CDR1 LGHDT and CDR2 YNNKEL (reference sequence). V lost 1 base, J lost 5 bases, and 16 bases lay in between. The CDR3 extends over 16 amino acids. CDR3: CASSQVKPGARDTQYF. The CDR3 DNA reads as TGTGCCAGCAGCCAAGTGAAACCAGGGGCCAGAGATACGCAGTATTTT.

The J gene is TRBJ2-1, the V gene TRBV5-1; 8 bases are shared with TRBD1. Trimming removed 1 base from V and 7 bases from J; junction bases left unmatched: 10. CDR1 and CDR2 (germline): SGHRS, YFSETQ. This CDR3 contains 16 residues. The CDR3 spells CASSLNFQGAVNEQFF. The CDR3 nucleotides are TGCGCCAGCAGCTTGAATTTTCAGGGGGCGGTGAATGAGCAGTTCTTC.